This TCR beta chain came from a study of cytomegalovirus exposure and HLA in healthy donors. Regarding the study as a whole: It has been reported that TCR beta sequences accurately predicted the HLA-A and HLA-B alleles of most subjects. Researchers catalogued some 160 TCR beta chains as cytomegalovirus-associated. A later analysis linked a missense variant in DCLRE1C to the trimming of TCR beta V and J genes.

Germline-derived CDR1 and CDR2 are SNHLY and FYNNEI. Unmatched junction bases numbered 11, after V lost 6 bases and J lost 8 bases. The CDR3 spans 14 residues. 60 Vbeta and 13 Jbeta primers were used in PCR. In the original workflow: Later reanalysis found around 80 million unique TCR beta chains, 10 million to 12 million of them shared. Here immunoSEQ multiplex PCR was the method, and the copy in TCRdb shows in-frame clones only, minus some. V, J and clone size are those of that table, while D and trimming were read from the DNA. The sample has hundreds of thousands of clones, about four fifths seen once. This clone was seen a few times. Antigen specificity is unknown.

The gene calls are TRBV2 and TRBJ1-2; 8 nucleotides match TRBD1. The sequenced sample was PBMCs. This TCR derives from a middle-aged man in good health and CMV-seropositive. CDR3: CASSLLAGGGGYTF. CDR3 in DNA: TGTGCCAGCAGCCTCTTGGCAGGGGGCGGGGGCTACACCTTC.